Detailed here is one T cell receptor (beta chain). This sample stems from a study of blood T cell repertoires in COVID-19. Across the study: The samples span acute and convalescent COVID-19 from the United States, Italy and Spain.

The assay was immunoSEQ multiplex PCR, and TCRdb's table has in-frame clones only and misses some. The table includes 50,000 or so clones, more than 80% detected once. The origin of this receptor is a human donor in a cohort sampled during active COVID-19. Sequencing was performed on peripheral blood.

The CDR3 DNA reads TGTGCCAGCAATAGGGACAGGGGAGGTACTGAAGCTTTCTTT. Protein sequence: CASNRDRGGTEAFF. The J gene is TRBJ1-1, the V gene TRBV6-5, with 10 bases that match TRBD1. The CDR3 totals 14 residues. The germline V gene has CDR1 MNHEY and CDR2 SVGAGI. Germline trimming cut 7 bases from V and 5 bases from J; bases unmatched to any gene: 7.